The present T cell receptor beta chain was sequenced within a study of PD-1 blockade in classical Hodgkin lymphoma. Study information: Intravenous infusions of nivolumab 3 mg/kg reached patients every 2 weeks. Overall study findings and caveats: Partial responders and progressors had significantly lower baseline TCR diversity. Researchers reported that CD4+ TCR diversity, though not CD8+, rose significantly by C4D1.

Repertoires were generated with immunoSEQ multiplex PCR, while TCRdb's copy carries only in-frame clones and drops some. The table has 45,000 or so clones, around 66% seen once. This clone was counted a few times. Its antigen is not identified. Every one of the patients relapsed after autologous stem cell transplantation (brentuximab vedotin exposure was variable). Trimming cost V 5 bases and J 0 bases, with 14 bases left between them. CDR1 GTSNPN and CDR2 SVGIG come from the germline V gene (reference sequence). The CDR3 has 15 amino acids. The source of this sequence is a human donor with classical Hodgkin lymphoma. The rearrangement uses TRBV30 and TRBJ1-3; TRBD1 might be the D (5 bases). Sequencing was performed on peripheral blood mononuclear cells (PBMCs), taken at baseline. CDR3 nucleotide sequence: TGTGCCTGGGACTGGGGGGGGACCTCTGGAAACACCATATATTTT. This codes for CAWDWGGTSGNTIYF.